These 19 T cell receptor beta chains were sequenced from one sample in a study of T cells in Graves' hyperthyroidism and ophthalmopathy. Amplified TCR beta CDR3 regions derived from RNA transcripts. The study used the HTBI primer set for a first-round RT-PCR of the TCR CDR3. TCRdb processed the multiplex PCR reads anew with MiXCR; each CDR3 protein has one entry. The sample yields about 380,000 distinct CDR3 sequences, roughly 12% seen once. Sequencing was performed on blood. Every receptor here comes from a man in his thirties or forties with Graves' hyperthyroidism that later progressed to Graves' ophthalmopathy.

This clonotype has ten or more counts. This chain uses TRBV28 with TRBJ2-1; the match to TRBD1 covers 8 bases. The CDR3 length is 16 residues. The germline V gene encodes CDR1 MDHEN and CDR2 SYDVKM. The V gene end was trimmed by 1 base and the J gene end by 4 bases; junction bases not matched to a gene: 6. Written as DNA, the CDR3 is TGTGCCAGCAGTTTATCGGCAGGGGGCTTATACAATGAGCAGTTCTTC. Amino acids: CASSLSAGGLYNEQFF.

At least ten counts were recorded for this clonotype. The V gene is TRBV10-3, the J gene TRBJ1-2, with TRBD1 identical over 8 bases. The V segment lost 4 bases and the J segment 5 bases; nucleotides outside the gene matches: 9. CDR3 length equals 15 residues. Germline values: CDR1 ENHRY, CDR2 SYGVKD. This CDR3 reads CAISGSTGADYGYTF. CDR3 nucleotide sequence: TGTGCCATCAGTGGCTCGACAGGGGCGGATTATGGCTACACCTTC.

This clonotype was detected only a few times. The chain employs TRBV20-1 and TRBJ1-1; D remains ambiguous. V gave up 5 bases and J gave up 4 bases, with 17 bases separating them. The CDR3 extends over 14 amino acids. Germline loops: CDR1 DFQATT, CDR2 SNEGSKA (reference sequence). The CDR3 here is CSASRRVLSTEAFF. CDR3 DNA: TGCAGTGCTTCGCGACGGGTTTTAAGCACTGAAGCTTTCTTT.

This clonotype was seen ten or more times. The V gene is TRBV6-2 or TRBV6-3, the J gene TRBJ1-6; 7 bases fit TRBD1. The germline CDR1 and CDR2 sequences are MNHEY and SVGEGT. This CDR3 is 16 amino acids long. The trim removed 2 bases at V and 5 bases at J, leaving 6 bases unmatched. DNA for the CDR3: TGTGCCAGCAGTTACCGACAGGGACCTGATAATTCACCCCTCCACTTT. Protein: CASSYRQGPDNSPLHF.

In this sample, this clonotype turned up many times. The gene calls are TRBV2 and TRBJ2-3; D is perhaps TRBD2 (6 bases). The CDR3 is 15 amino acids. The germline V gene encodes CDR1 SNHLY and CDR2 FYNNEI. V was trimmed by 4 bases and J by 6 bases, leaving 17 bases between them. The DNA of the CDR3 is TGTGCCAGCAGTGGCCTCGGACTAAATGTGGATACGCAGTATTTT. Amino acid sequence: CASSGLGLNVDTQYF. Together with reference TRBV2 and TRBJ2-3, the CDR3 gives the full variable domain: EPEVTQTPSHQVTQMGQEVILRCVPISNHLYFYWYRQILGQKVEFLVSFYNNEISEKSEIFDDQFSVERPDGSNFTLKIRSTKLEDSAMYFCASSGLGLNVDTQYFGPGTRLTVL.

This clonotype was seen ten or more times. This chain joins TRBV12-3 or TRBV12-4 and TRBJ1-1; the match to TRBD1 covers 9 bases. The V gene end was trimmed by 6 bases and the J gene end by 4 bases; junction bases not matched to a gene: 3. The CDR3 has 13 amino acids. In DNA, the CDR3 is TGTGCCAGCAGCTCGACAGGGGGCACTGAAGCTTTCTTT. Amino acids: CASSSTGGTEAFF.

This clonotype was seen a few times. The chain uses TRBV15 and TRBJ2-2, with D possibly TRBD2 on 6 matching bases. The ends were cut back, 0 bases at V and 2 bases at J, with 13 bases in the middle. Germline CDR1 is LNHNV and CDR2 is YYDKDF (reference sequence). The CDR3 contains 17 residues. CDR3 sequence reads: CATSRDAETSNTGELFF. CDR3 DNA sequence: TGTGCCACCAGCAGAGATGCCGAGACTAGTAACACCGGGGAGCTGTTTTTT.

The rearrangement links TRBV11-3 to TRBJ2-7; D might be TRBD1 (5 bases). V dropped 1 base and J dropped 3 bases, with 10 bases sitting between them. Germline V gives CDR1 SGHNT, CDR2 YENEEA. This CDR3 is 14 amino acids long. The CDR3 loop reads CASSLAPTVYEQYF. DNA for the CDR3: TGTGCCAGCAGCTTAGCCCCGACAGTCTACGAGCAGTACTTC.

This clonotype was seen only a few times. The chain combines TRBV24-1 with TRBJ2-2, with TRBD2 as a possible D gene (6 bases). Between the trimmed V and J ends, which lost 5 bases and 6 bases, there was a span of 12 bases. Germline-derived CDR1 and CDR2 are KGHDR and SFDVKD. This CDR3 comprises 14 residues. In DNA form, the CDR3 reads TGTGCCACCAGTGCGGCCCGACTAGCCGGGGAGCTGTTTTTT. The encoded protein is CATSAARLAGELFF.

This clonotype was observed a few times. V and J are TRBV9 and TRBJ2-7; D ambiguous. The CDR3 is made up of 13 amino acids. Looked up from germline, CDR1 is SGDLS and CDR2 is YYNGEE. V lost 0 bases and J 5 bases, leaving 9 bases between the germline ends. CDR3 DNA sequence: TGTGCCAGCAGCGTAGCAGGTAGCCACGAGCAGTACTTC. Its translation is CASSVAGSHEQYF. Complete variable domain (other parts from reference TRBV9 and TRBJ2-7): DSGVTQTPKHLITATGQRVTLRCSPRSGDLSVYWYQQSLDQGLQFLIQYYNGEERAKGNILERFSAQQFPDLHSELNLSSLELGDSALYFCASSVAGSHEQYFGPGTRLTVT.

The chain recombines TRBV6-1 with TRBJ2-7, with 10 positions matching TRBD1. J gave up 0 bases and V 6 bases, and 5 bases lay outside the gene matches. Per germline, CDR1 MNHNS and CDR2 SASEGT. The CDR3 extends over 15 amino acids. Here the CDR3 reads CASSRTGGVSYEQYF. DNA for the CDR3: TGTGCCAGCAGCAGGACAGGGGGAGTCTCCTACGAGCAGTACTTC.

To note about this clonotype: This may come from a read error, since a much larger clone is one base off. The chain employs TRBV4-1 and TRBJ2-7; possible D gene TRBD2, 5 bases. Trimming shortened V by 3 bases and J by 2 bases, and 11 bases separated the two germline ends. This CDR3 spans 14 amino acids. Looked up from germline, CDR1 is MGHRA and CDR2 is YSYEKL. The CDR3 nucleotides are TGCGCCAGCAGCCAGAGGGCGGACCCCTACGAGCAGTACTTC. Its translation is CASSQRADPYEQYF.

This clonotype was found many times. The chain links TRBV12-3 or TRBV12-4 to TRBJ2-1; D unresolved. V shed 4 bases and J shed 9 bases, with 7 bases lying between them. The CDR3 has 11 residues. CDR3 nucleotides: TGTGCCAGCAGTTCAAGAACTGAGCAGTTCTTC. It is translated as CASSSRTEQFF.

This clonotype has only a few counts. V and J are TRBV6-2 or TRBV6-3 and TRBJ2-7, with D possibly TRBD2 on 6 matching bases. This CDR3 spans 17 amino acids. Germline V gives CDR1 MNHEY, CDR2 SVGEGT. V lost 2 bases to trimming and J lost 0 bases, with 17 bases between them. CDR3: CASSYRTSLLLSYEQYF. CDR3 coding DNA: TGTGCCAGCAGTTACAGAACTAGCCTACTCCTCTCCTACGAGCAGTACTTC.

This clonotype came up many times. The chain uses TRBV11-2 and TRBJ1-2, with no clear D. CDR3 length: 13 amino acids. V lost 2 bases and J lost 4, with 8 bases in between. Germline V CDR1 and CDR2: SGHAT, FQNNGV. In DNA, the CDR3 is TGTGCCAGCAGCTTAAATCCCGGCTATGGCTACACCTTC. As protein: CASSLNPGYGYTF. Full variable domain (missing parts from reference TRBV11-2 and TRBJ1-2): EAGVAQSPRYKIIEKRQSVAFWCNPISGHATLYWYQQILGQGPKLLIQFQNNGVVDDSQLPKDRFSAERLKGVDSTLKIQPAKLEDSAVYLCASSLNPGYGYTFGSGTRLTVV.

The chain employs TRBV9 and TRBJ2-3; 7 nucleotides match TRBD2. The germline CDR1 and CDR2 sequences are SGDLS and YYNGEE. The CDR3 length is 14 residues. V trimming: 0 bases; J trimming: 5 bases; junction bases outside the gene matches: 3. CDR3: CASSVVWGGDTQYF. The CDR3, as DNA: TGTGCCAGCAGCGTAGTCTGGGGGGGAGATACGCAGTATTTT. Full variable domain (remainder filled in from reference TRBV9 and TRBJ2-3): DSGVTQTPKHLITATGQRVTLRCSPRSGDLSVYWYQQSLDQGLQFLIQYYNGEERAKGNILERFSAQQFPDLHSELNLSSLELGDSALYFCASSVVWGGDTQYFGPGTRLTVL.

This clonotype was detected ten times or more. J is TRBJ2-2 and V is TRBV2; possible D gene TRBD2, 5 bases. Deletions cut 2 bases from V and 4 bases from J, with 5 bases between. This CDR3 has 13 amino acids. Germline CDR1 reads SNHLY; CDR2 reads FYNNEI. In nucleotides, the CDR3 is TGTGCCAGCAGTGAACGGGGCACCGGGGAGCTGTTTTTT. Translation: CASSERGTGELFF.

Ten or more counts support this clonotype. The chain links TRBV14 to TRBJ2-7, with 11 bases aligning to TRBD1. This CDR3 comprises 17 residues. Unmatched junction bases numbered 6, after V lost 1 base and J lost 1 base. CDR1 SGHDN and CDR2 FVKESK come from the germline V gene. CDR3 nucleotides: TGTGCCAGCAGCCAAGTAGGACAGGGGGCTCGGTCCTACGAGCAGTACTTC. Its translation: CASSQVGQGARSYEQYF.

This clonotype occurred many times. The chain links TRBV14 to TRBJ1-1; D is unresolved. The CDR3 spans 15 residues. Trimming removed 3 bases from V and 5 bases from J, with 16 bases in between. In germline, CDR1 is SGHDN, CDR2 FVKESK. The CDR3 DNA reads TGTGCCAGCAGCCACCTTGACCGGGCGGGAACTGAAGCTTTCTTT. This translates into CASSHLDRAGTEAFF.